These 28 T cell receptor beta chains were sequenced from one sample in a study of CD8+ T cells in alopecia areata. Following RNA extraction, reverse transcription yielded cDNA that acted as the sequencing template. Using immunoSEQ multiplex PCR, the repertoire was profiled, and TCRdb retains in-frame clones only, with some absent. This sample has over 250,000 clones, each found more than once. Sorting of pooled cutaneous lymph node cells was based on CD4, CD8alpha, NKG2D, NKG2ACE and other markers. Sequences were obtained from CD4+ T cells sorted from a lymph node. The receptor source for this set is a C3H/HeJ mouse with alopecia areata. This strain's MHC haplotype is H2-k.

This clone has a handful of counts. Germline and genes: mouse. The read ends 4 residues shy of where the CDR3 ends; the end is completed using the germline J gene. The rearrangement joins TRBV13-2 to TRBJ2-1; unclear D gene. The germline CDR1 and CDR2 sequences are NNHNN and SYGAGS (reference sequence). Trimming took off 1 base at V and 0 bases at J, with 11 bases between the two ends. This CDR3 is built from 16 residues. The CDR3 protein is CASGDRSLANYAEQFF. CDR3 DNA (partial): TGTGCCAGCGGTGATAGGTCGCTGGCTAACTATGCT.

Remarks on this clone: The gene names given are mouse names. The read falls 4 residues short of the CDR3 end, and the missing part is taken from the germline J gene. This same CDR3 is encoded by further DNA sequences in the sample. The chain joins TRBV1 to TRBJ1-1, with D possibly being TRBD1 (5 bases). This CDR3 is built from 15 residues. V was clipped by 1 base and J by 0 bases, with 9 bases between them. Germline CDR1 and CDR2: NSQYPW and LRSPGD (reference sequence). CDR3 DNA, as far as it was read: TGCACCTGCAGTGCAGTTCAGGGAGCAAACACA. Translating gives CTCSAVQGANT. From start to end, the CDR3 is CTCSAVQGANTEVFF.

In the case of this clone: Gene and germline names: mouse. Coverage ceases 4 residues before the CDR3 finishes, and the germline J gene fills in the end. The chain joins TRBV13-2 to TRBJ2-5; D might be TRBD1 (5 bases). The CDR3 has 14 amino acids. Germline V gene data show CDR1 as NNHNN and CDR2 as SYGAGS (reference sequence). The V and J ends lost 0 bases and 1 base respectively, with 6 bases between them. CDR3 region: CASGDARDQDTQYF. The covered CDR3 bases are TGTGCCAGCGGTGATGCCAGGGACCAAGAC.

This clone was seen at least ten times. Each gene name is a mouse one. The missing CDR3 end, 4 residues past where the read stops, is filled in from the germline J gene. J is TRBJ1-2 and V is TRBV1; 7 bases line up with TRBD1. CDR3 length equals 15 residues. Unmatched junction bases numbered 3, after V lost 0 bases and J lost 2 bases. Germline lookup yields CDR1 NSQYPW and CDR2 LRSPGD (reference sequence). CDR3 residues: CTCSADHRGNSDYTF. CDR3 DNA (partial): TGCACCTGCAGTGCAGATCACAGGGGTAACTCC.

This clone was seen more than once but under ten times. Genes here carry mouse names. The missing CDR3 end, 4 residues past where the read stops, is filled in from the germline J gene. The chain couples TRBV13-1 to TRBJ2-3; 12 bases agree with TRBD2. Unmatched junction bases numbered 6, after V lost 3 bases and J lost 1 base. CDR3 size: 17 residues. Germline V lookup: CDR1 NSHNY, CDR2 SYGAGN. The CDR3 is CASSVTGGALGAETLYF. CDR3 DNA, as far as it was read: TGTGCCAGCAGTGTGACTGGGGGGGCGCTGGGTGCAGAA.

As regards this clone: Germline and genes: mouse. The observed sequence ends 4 residues before the CDR3 terminus, with the missing tail filled in from the germline J gene. V and J are TRBV19 and TRBJ2-7; 11 bases are shared with TRBD1. V lost 4 bases to trimming and J lost 3 bases; unmatched junction nucleotides: 6. Germline CDR1 and CDR2: FNHDT and SITEND (reference sequence). This CDR3 region has 15 residues. The CDR3 loop reads CASSAPGQGVYEQYF. The CDR3 bases that were read are TGTGCCAGCAGTGCCCCGGGACAGGGGGTCTAT.

Comment on this clone: Gene names are mouse gene names. The read gets to within 4 residues of the CDR3 end, and the germline J gene fills in the rest. The same CDR3 arises from other DNA sequences in this sample as well. The rearrangement joins TRBV13-2 to TRBJ2-5, with TRBD2 matching over 9 bases. The CDR3 covers 16 residues. Germline V gene sequence: CDR1 NNHNN, CDR2 SYGAGS (reference sequence). V dropped 0 bases and J dropped 3; count of bases not matched to a gene: 5. CDR3 amino acids: CASGDAGWGGQDTQYF. The CDR3 DNA, read in part, is TGTGCCAGCGGTGATGCCGGCTGGGGGGGGCAAGAC.

There are a few counts of this clone. Gene names refer to mouse genes. This sample also contains other DNA sequences that code for the same CDR3. CDR3 residues: CASSPDWGEDTQYF. Incomplete CDR3 DNA: TGTGCCAGCAGTCCGGACTGGGGGGAAGAC. The chain has TRBV13-3 and TRBJ2-5; 11 bases agree with TRBD2. Sequencing ends 4 residues short of the CDR3 end; the germline J gene provides the rest. From germline, CDR1 is NNHDY and CDR2 SYVADS. The CDR3 spans 14 residues. The full variable domain, completed using reference TRBV13-3 and TRBJ2-5, is EAAVTQSPRSKVAVTGGKVTLSCHQTNNHDYMYWYRQDTGHGLRLIHYSYVADSTEKGDIPDGYKASRPSQENFSLILELASLSQTAVYFCASSPDWGEDTQYFGPGTRLLVL.

A word on this clone: Gene names and germline match the mouse. The CDR3 is cut off 4 residues early in the read; its end comes from the germline J gene. The V gene is TRBV14, the J gene TRBJ2-3, with no clear D. CDR1 is SGHDT, CDR2 FRDEAV, per germline. This CDR3 comprises 11 residues. The CDR3 DNA, read in part, is TGTGCCAGCAGTCTACAAGAA. Translation gives CASSLQE. The CDR3, in full, reads CASSLQETLYF.

To note about this clone: Gene labels here are mouse ones. The CDR3 goes on 4 residues after the read ends, and that part is filled in from the germline J gene. Other DNA variants within this sample encode the same CDR3. The V call is TRBV13-1, the J call TRBJ2-7; a possible D gene is TRBD1 (6 bases). This CDR3 has 13 amino acids. Germline CDR1 is NSHNY and CDR2 is SYGAGN. Trimming removed 2 bases at V and 0 bases at J, with 6 bases between. The sequenced CDR3 bases are TGTGCCAGCAGTGAAGGGGGCTCCTAT. Translating gives CASSEGGSY. The complete CDR3 protein is CASSEGGSYEQYF.

As concerns this clone: The gene names here belong to mouse. With the read ending 4 residues before the CDR3 end, the germline J gene is used to fill in that end. The same CDR3 arises from other DNA sequences in this sample as well. This sequence joins TRBV17 and TRBJ1-2; D might be TRBD1 (6 bases). CDR1 and CDR2 from the germline V gene are MNHDT and YYDKIL. The CDR3 is 14 amino acids. V lost 1 base, J lost 3 bases, and 9 bases lay in between. The CDR3 DNA, read in part, is TGTGCTAGCAGTAGAGGGGGGGGCGACTCC. This encodes CASSRGGGDS. The full CDR3 sequence reads CASSRGGGDSDYTF.

Note on this clone: The germline and genes are mouse ones. The CDR3 is cut off 4 residues early in the read; its end comes from the germline J gene. The rearrangement links TRBV13-2 to TRBJ2-1; 8 bases map to TRBD1. V lost 2 bases, J lost 4 bases, and 5 bases stayed unmatched. Germline lookup yields CDR1 NNHNN and CDR2 SYGAGS (reference sequence). CDR3 size: 15 residues. The CDR3 loop is CASGDPRDRYAEQFF. CDR3 DNA (partial): TGTGCCAGCGGTGACCCTCGGGACAGGTATGCT.

Only a few counts were recorded for this clone. The genes are named according to mouse. The CDR3 is cut off 4 residues early in the read; its end comes from the germline J gene. J is TRBJ2-5 and V is TRBV13-1; 9 nucleotides align to TRBD2. The V gene's germline CDR1 is NSHNY and CDR2 SYGAGN. The CDR3 consists of 13 residues. The DNA read from the CDR3 is TGTGCCAGCAGTGCTGGGGGGGGAGAC. It codes for CASSAGGGD. The entire CDR3 protein reads CASSAGGGDTQYF.

This clone was observed a few times. Mouse gene names apply. Read coverage stops 4 residues before the CDR3 terminus; the germline J gene supplies the remainder. This CDR3 is also generated by other DNA sequences in the sample. The chain has TRBV5 and TRBJ2-5, with 10 bases fitting TRBD2. This CDR3 contains 15 residues. Germline assignment: CDR1 LGHNA and CDR2 YNLKQL (reference sequence). With V trimmed by 4 bases and J by 2 bases, 3 bases remained unmatched. The CDR3: CASSPRTGGQDTQYF. The sequenced part of the CDR3 DNA is TGTGCCAGCAGCCCTAGGACTGGGGGCCAAGAC.

This clone occurred a few times. Gene names and germline refer to mouse. CDR3 DNA, as far as it was read: TGCACCTGCAGTGCAGGGGAAAGAAACACCGGG. Translation gives CTCSAGERNTG. The whole CDR3 sequence reads CTCSAGERNTGQLYF. The rearrangement joins TRBV1 to TRBJ2-2; D remains unclear. From the germline J gene comes the end of the CDR3, since the read stops 4 residues before it. This CDR3 has 15 residues. V lost 1 base to trimming and J lost 1 base, with 7 bases between them. The V gene's germline CDR1 is NSQYPW and CDR2 LRSPGD (reference sequence).

In regard to this clone: The listed genes are named as in mouse. The CDR3 is cut off 4 residues early in the read; its end comes from the germline J gene. Additional DNA sequences in this sample encode the identical CDR3. The J gene is TRBJ2-3, the V gene TRBV13-1; TRBD2 aligns across 7 bases. Trimming cost V 2 bases and J 0 bases; bases outside gene matches: 3. Per the germline V gene, CDR1 is NSHNY and CDR2 is SYGAGN. CDR3 length: 15 amino acids. CDR3: CASSDWGISAETLYF. CDR3 bases read: TGTGCCAGCAGTGACTGGGGGATTAGTGCAGAA.

This clone has just a few counts. The gene names given are mouse names. The read terminates 4 residues ahead of where the CDR3 ends, so the germline J gene completes it. Other DNA sequences within the sample encode an identical CDR3. The chain has TRBV13-1 and TRBJ2-5, with 7 bases matching TRBD2. V lost 0 bases to trimming and J lost 0 bases; unmatched junction nucleotides: 4. The CDR3 sequence is 16 residues long. The germline V gene encodes CDR1 NSHNY and CDR2 SYGAGN. The CDR3: CASSDGLGDNQDTQYF. CDR3 DNA (partial): TGTGCCAGCAGTGATGGGCTGGGGGATAACCAAGAC.

This clone was seen many times. Mouse gene names and germline throughout. The CDR3 goes on 3 residues after the read ends, and that part is filled in from the germline J gene. The V call is TRBV1, the J call TRBJ1-6, with D unresolved. TRBJ1-6 falls under the ORF class, with uncertain function. CDR3 length: 14 amino acids. The germline V and J ends were trimmed by 1 base and 7 bases, with 8 bases remaining between them. Germline-derived CDR1 and CDR2 are NSQYPW and LRSPGD (reference sequence). This CDR3 reads CTCSAGTRNSPLYF. The sequenced CDR3 bases are TGCACCTGCAGTGCAGGGACTCGGAATTCGCCC.

As regards this clone: Gene names follow the mouse nomenclature. Sequencing ends 4 residues short of the CDR3 end; the germline J gene provides the rest. The J gene is TRBJ1-2, the V gene TRBV13-3; 9 bases fit TRBD1. V gave up 4 bases and J gave up 4 bases; unmatched junction bases: 5. The V gene's germline CDR1 is NNHDY and CDR2 SYVADS. CDR3 length equals 14 residues. This chain's CDR3 is CASSTGTGFSDYTF. The covered CDR3 bases are TGTGCCAGCAGTACCGGGACAGGGTTCTCC.

This clone was counted between two and nine times. The listed genes are named as in mouse. From the germline J gene comes the end of the CDR3, since the read stops 4 residues before it. The same CDR3 can be traced to other DNA sequences in this sample. This chain joins TRBV13-1 and TRBJ2-3; 8 bases line up with TRBD2. CDR3 length equals 15 residues. With V trimmed by 2 bases and J by 0 bases, 2 bases remained unmatched. The V gene's germline CDR1 is NSHNY and CDR2 SYGAGN. Incomplete CDR3 DNA: TGTGCCAGCAGTGACAGACTGGGGAGTGCAGAA. Its protein product is CASSDRLGSAE. The entire CDR3 sequence reads CASSDRLGSAETLYF.

In the case of this clone: Mouse gene names and germline throughout. The read terminates 4 residues before the CDR3 end, so the remaining end is supplied by the germline J gene. The chain recombines TRBV19 with TRBJ1-1, with 11 positions matching TRBD1. Losses at the gene ends were 5 bases for V and 3 bases for J; bases not matched to a gene: 3. CDR1 is FNHDT and CDR2 is SITEND in the germline V gene (reference sequence). The CDR3 consists of 14 residues. Partial CDR3 DNA: TGTGCCAGCAGCGGACAGGGGGCGGACACA. It translates to CASSGQGADT. The whole CDR3 sequence reads CASSGQGADTEVFF.

Regarding this clone: Gene names follow the mouse nomenclature. The read ends 4 residues early relative to the CDR3; the germline J gene fills the gap. This sample includes further DNA sequences coding for the same CDR3. The rearrangement joins TRBV5 to TRBJ2-7, with a possible D match to TRBD1 (6 bases). This CDR3 spans 15 amino acids. V shed 0 bases and J shed 0 bases, with 9 bases lying between them. The germline V gene has CDR1 LGHNA and CDR2 YNLKQL (reference sequence). The covered CDR3 bases are TGTGCCAGCAGCCAAGAGGGACAAAGCTCCTAT. This codes for CASSQEGQSSY. The CDR3, in full, reads CASSQEGQSSYEQYF.

This clone appeared a few times. Any gene name here is a mouse gene name. Coverage ceases 4 residues before the CDR3 finishes, and the germline J gene fills in the end. The chain is built from TRBV5 and TRBJ2-2; TRBD1 might be the D (6 bases). Between the trimmed V and J ends, which lost 0 bases and 1 base, there was a span of 9 bases. This CDR3 spans 16 amino acids. Germline lookup yields CDR1 LGHNA and CDR2 YNLKQL (reference sequence). CDR3 bases read: TGTGCCAGCAGCCAAGATCGAGGGGGAAACACCGGG. Residues: CASSQDRGGNTG. The full CDR3 protein reads CASSQDRGGNTGQLYF.

This clone has a handful of counts. Gene names are mouse gene names. With the read ending 4 residues before the CDR3 end, the germline J gene is used to fill in that end. The chain employs TRBV13-1 and TRBJ2-2; D remains ambiguous. Trimming removed 6 bases at V and 3 bases at J, with 12 bases between. In germline, CDR1 is NSHNY, CDR2 SYGAGN. This CDR3 spans 14 amino acids. The CDR3 DNA, read in part, is TGTGCCAGCATCCAGGAGAGAGACACCGGG. It is translated as CASIQERDTG. The full CDR3 reads CASIQERDTGQLYF.

This clone was seen a few times. Gene names and germline match the mouse. The read ends 4 residues shy of where the CDR3 ends; the end is completed using the germline J gene. J is TRBJ2-2 and V is TRBV13-2; perhaps TRBD1 as D (5 bases). Germline CDR1 reads NNHNN; CDR2 reads SYGAGS (reference sequence). This CDR3 is built from 14 residues. Trimming removed 1 base at V and 2 bases at J, with 6 bases between. CDR3 sequence reads: CASGDNRNTGQLYF. CDR3 DNA, as far as it was read: TGTGCCAGCGGTGATAACAGGAACACCGGG.

To note about this clone: Mouse gene names apply. The CDR3 goes on 4 residues after the read ends, and that part is filled in from the germline J gene. This rearrangement joins TRBV13-3 to TRBJ2-3; tentative D call: TRBD1 (5 bases). V was shortened by 0 bases and J by 4 bases, with 6 bases between the two germline ends. The CDR3 length is 13 residues. Per germline, CDR1 NNHDY and CDR2 SYVADS. The CDR3 sequence: CASSDDRSETLYF. Partial CDR3 DNA: TGTGCCAGCAGTGATGACAGGTCAGAA.

This clone was seen a handful of times. Mouse names are used for the genes. The DNA ends 4 residues before the CDR3 does, and the rest of the CDR3 is filled in from the germline J gene. This sequence joins TRBV19 and TRBJ1-2, with D possibly TRBD1 on 5 matching bases. CDR1 FNHDT and CDR2 SITEND come from the germline V gene (reference sequence). The CDR3 is 14 residues long. V was trimmed by 2 bases and J by 0 bases, leaving 8 bases between them. The sequenced part of the CDR3 DNA is TGTGCCAGCAGTATTCGGACATCAAACTCC. It encodes CASSIRTSNS. The full CDR3 protein is CASSIRTSNSDYTF.

To note about this clone: Gene names and germline refer to mouse. The read falls 4 residues short of the CDR3 end, and the missing part is taken from the germline J gene. In the same sample, other DNA sequences code for this CDR3. The V gene is TRBV5, the J gene TRBJ2-5, with TRBD1 matching over 7 bases. CDR1 is LGHNA and CDR2 is YNLKQL in the germline V gene (reference sequence). The CDR3 contains 14 residues. The sequenced CDR3 bases are TGTGCCAGCAGCCAACAGACAGGGAGGGAC. This sequence encodes CASSQQTGRD. The whole CDR3 sequence is CASSQQTGRDTQYF.